These 22 T cell receptor beta chains originate from one sample sequenced in a study of Ad26.COV2.S vaccination and SARS-CoV-2 variants. Treatment described: some 20 received Ad26.COV2.S at low or high dose, single or two shots; 5 received placebo; per-sample allocation not given. Sampling was done on day 63 after the first vaccine or placebo injection. Only in-frame clones appear in the TCRdb table, and some are missing; sequencing was by immunoSEQ multiplex PCR. This sample has 350,000 to 400,000 clones, with about 88% found just once. This material consisted of peripheral blood, taken in a trial of Ad26.COV2.S vaccine versus placebo. Receptor source: a person between 18 and 60 years old who received the Ad26.COV2.S COVID-19 vaccine or a placebo.

The V call is TRBV3-1 (or the pseudogene TRBV3-2), the J call TRBJ2-2; a possible D gene is TRBD2 (7 bases). The germline V gene has CDR1 LGHDT and CDR2 YNNKEL (reference sequence). CDR3 size: 14 residues. V lost 4 bases and J lost 5, with 11 bases in between. CDR3 nucleotide sequence: TGTGCCAGCAGCCCTAGGGGGGGAACCGGGGAGCTGTTTTTT. It codes for CASSPRGGTGELFF.

The chain carries TRBV25-1 and TRBJ1-1; 8 bases fit TRBD1. This CDR3 spans 13 amino acids. The germline V gene encodes CDR1 MGHDK and CDR2 SYGVNS. Unmatched junction bases numbered 4, after V lost 8 bases and J lost 2 bases. DNA of the CDR3: TGTGCCAGCTGGGGACAGGAAAACACTGAAGCTTTCTTT. Protein: CASWGQENTEAFF.

The chain recombines TRBV7-3 with TRBJ2-2, with 7 bases lining up with TRBD1. CDR3 length equals 15 residues. J gave up 6 bases and V 1 base, and 5 bases lay outside the gene matches. Per germline, CDR1 SGHTA and CDR2 FQGTGA. This CDR3 reads CASSLNPQGSGELFF. For the CDR3, the DNA is TGTGCCAGCAGCTTAAATCCACAGGGGTCCGGGGAGCTGTTTTTT.

This clone was observed once. V is TRBV27 and J is TRBJ2-7, with TRBD2 identical over 16 bases. The ends lost 10 bases at V and 7 bases at J; junction bases unmatched: 10. This CDR3 has 15 residues. Germline V CDR1 and CDR2: MNHEY, SMNVEV (reference sequence). This CDR3 is CATGAGTSGRGEQYF. As DNA, the CDR3 is TGTGCCACCGGGGCCGGGACTAGCGGGAGGGGAGAGCAGTACTTC.

This chain joins TRBV29-1 and TRBJ2-2; D unresolved. V was shortened by 7 bases and J by 1 base, with 7 bases between the two germline ends. CDR3 length: 12 residues. Per germline, CDR1 SQVTM and CDR2 ANQGSEA. CDR3 amino acids: CSALRNTGELFF. The DNA for the CDR3 is TGCAGCGCATTAAGGAACACCGGGGAGCTGTTTTTT.

The CDR3 reads CASSSLKDRGRRTEAFF. The DNA for the CDR3 is TGCGCCAGCAGCTCACTCAAAGACAGGGGGCGGAGAACTGAAGCTTTCTTT. The chain joins TRBV5-1 to TRBJ1-1; 10 nucleotides line up with TRBD1. The CDR3 has 17 amino acids. The ends lost 3 bases at V and 5 bases at J; junction bases unmatched: 13. The germline gives CDR1 SGHRS, CDR2 YFSETQ.

V gene TRBV4-1 combines with J gene TRBJ1-5, with TRBD1 matching 7 bases. Trimming cost V 1 base and J 3 bases; bases outside gene matches: 6. Germline V gene data show CDR1 as MGHRA and CDR2 as YSYEKL. The CDR3 is 16 amino acids. The CDR3 DNA reads as TGCGCCAGCAGCCAAGGGATGGACAGGCCCAATCAGCCCCAGCATTTT. Protein sequence: CASSQGMDRPNQPQHF.

J is TRBJ1-1 and V is TRBV13; D is uncertain. Per the germline V gene, CDR1 is PRHDT and CDR2 is FYEKMQ (reference sequence). The length of the CDR3 is 14 residues. The V and J ends lost 5 bases and 1 base respectively, with 11 bases between them. CDR3 coding DNA: TGTGCCAGCAGCCGGGCTCGAAGGAACACTGAAGCTTTCTTT. Its translation: CASSRARRNTEAFF. The full variable domain, in which reference TRBV13 and TRBJ1-1 provide the parts outside the CDR3, is AAGVIQSPRHLIKEKRETATLKCYPIPRHDTVYWYQQGPGQDPQFLISFYEKMQSDKGSIPDRFSAQQFSDYHSELNMSSLELGDSALYFCASSRARRNTEAFFGQGTRLTVV.

Only a few counts were recorded for this clone. V usage is TRBV4-2 and J usage is TRBJ2-7, with a possible D match to TRBD2 (6 bases). Looked up from germline, CDR1 is LGHNA and CDR2 is YNFKEQ. The CDR3 is 15 residues long. V was cut by 1 base and J by 0 bases, with 10 bases left in between. CDR3 protein: CASSQARDGSYEQYF. In nucleotides, the CDR3 is TGTGCCAGCAGCCAAGCGCGGGATGGCTCCTACGAGCAGTACTTC.

The V call is TRBV7-2, the J call TRBJ1-5; perhaps TRBD1 as D (6 bases). Germline CDR1 SGHTA, CDR2 FQGNSA. Trimming stripped 4 bases from V and 7 bases from J, with 23 bases between. The CDR3 totals 17 residues. CDR3 amino acids: CASSSRGIRAGGQPQHF. The CDR3 DNA reads as TGTGCCAGCAGCTCCAGGGGAATCCGGGCCGGTGGCCAGCCCCAGCATTTT.

V and J are TRBV11-2 and TRBJ1-1; a possible D gene is TRBD1 (5 bases). Germline-derived CDR1 and CDR2 are SGHAT and FQNNGV. The ends were cut back, 4 bases at V and 3 bases at J, with 15 bases in the middle. The CDR3 has 15 amino acids. Here the CDR3 DNA reads TGTGCCAGCAGCTCCCGGCGGGGCGGACACACTGAAGCTTTCTTT. This codes for CASSSRRGGHTEAFF.

Worth noting for this clone: A read error may account for a junction end that differs from germline. The J gene is TRBJ2-3, the V gene TRBV3-1 (or the pseudogene TRBV3-2), with 12 bases lining up with TRBD2. The length of the CDR3 is 12 residues. Germline V CDR1 and CDR2: LGHDT, YNNKEL (reference sequence). The CDR3 DNA is TGTGCCAGCAGCCTTCTAGCGGGAGGGGCGCATTTT. Translation gives CASSLLAGGAHF.

J is TRBJ2-1 and V is TRBV12-5; 14 nucleotides line up with TRBD2. The CDR3 is 18 residues long. Unmatched junction bases numbered 12, after V lost 4 bases and J lost 7 bases. Germline CDR1 reads LGHNT; CDR2 reads FRNRAP. The CDR3 DNA reads TGTGCTAGTGGTTCCGGGACTAGCGGGAGATCCTTGACAAATGAGCAGTTCTTC. Encoded protein: CASGSGTSGRSLTNEQFF.

This chain links TRBV2 with TRBJ1-4; 8 nucleotides agree with TRBD1. The V gene's germline CDR1 is SNHLY and CDR2 FYNNEI. J was trimmed by 5 bases and V by 10 bases; bases with no gene match: 9. The CDR3 is 14 amino acids. CDR3 loop: CATKGDRSNEKLFF. The CDR3 nucleotides are TGTGCCACTAAGGGGGACAGGTCGAATGAAAAACTGTTTTTT.

This chain uses TRBV5-1 with TRBJ2-4, with 11 bases that match TRBD2. This CDR3 is built from 16 residues. After removal of 0 bases from V and 6 bases from J, the junction contained 5 bases not matched to a gene. Germline V gene lookup returns CDR1 SGHRS and CDR2 YFSETQ. CDR3 nucleotide sequence: TGCGCCAGCAGCTTGGCCGGGACTAGCGGTGTAAACATTCAGTACTTC. Its protein product is CASSLAGTSGVNIQYF.

V usage is TRBV6-5 and J usage is TRBJ1-2; the match to TRBD1 covers 10 bases. Per the germline V gene, CDR1 is MNHEY and CDR2 is SVGAGI. This CDR3 has 13 residues. V was clipped by 7 bases and J by 8 bases; unmatched bases: 7. The CDR3, as DNA: TGTGCCAGCACAGGGACAGGGGTGGGCGGCTACACCTTC. Its translation is CASTGTGVGGYTF.

The CDR3 DNA follows: TGTGCCAGCAGTCAGAGGAACACTGAAGCTTTCTTT. Protein sequence: CASSQRNTEAFF. This rearrangement joins TRBV12-3 or TRBV12-4 to TRBJ1-1; the D is unclear. The V end was cut by 5 bases, the J end by 1 base, with 5 bases between. This CDR3 comprises 12 residues.

This chain links TRBV5-1 with TRBJ2-1; 11 nucleotides agree with TRBD2. Germline V CDR1 and CDR2: SGHRS, YFSETQ. The J segment lost 0 bases and the V segment lost 1 base, leaving 15 bases of the junction unmatched. The CDR3 totals 21 residues. The CDR3 spells CASSLRSRTSGRSLSYNEQFF. The CDR3 region has the DNA TGCGCCAGCAGCTTGAGGAGTCGGACTAGCGGGCGAAGCCTCTCCTACAATGAGCAGTTCTTC.

Details on this clone: Other DNA sequences within the sample encode an identical CDR3. The V call is TRBV3-1 (or the pseudogene TRBV3-2), the J call TRBJ2-3, with D hard to call. The germline V and J ends were trimmed by 1 base and 4 bases, with 3 bases remaining between them. From germline, CDR1 is LGHDT and CDR2 YNNKEL (reference sequence). CDR3 size: 12 residues. The DNA of the CDR3 is TGTGCCAGCAGCCAAGTTTCAGATACGCAGTATTTT. Protein sequence: CASSQVSDTQYF.

This clone has only one observation. The chain uses TRBV2 and TRBJ2-6, with 8 bases fitting TRBD2. Looked up from germline, CDR1 is SNHLY and CDR2 is FYNNEI. V lost 5 bases to trimming and J lost 5 bases; unmatched junction nucleotides: 5. The CDR3 extends over 15 amino acids. Here the CDR3 DNA reads TGTGCCAGCAGTCCCGGGGGGGTTCGGGCCAACGTCCTGACTTTC. Translation: CASSPGGVRANVLTF.

V is TRBV5-8 and J is TRBJ1-1; D unresolved. Germline V gives CDR1 SGHTS, CDR2 YDEGEE. The CDR3 consists of 13 residues. Trimming took off 4 bases at V and 5 bases at J, with 12 bases between the two ends. This CDR3 is CASSPRTWTEAFF. CDR3 in DNA: TGTGCCAGCAGCCCGAGGACCTGGACTGAAGCTTTCTTT. The variable domain in full, completed from reference TRBV5-8 and TRBJ1-1, reads EAGVTQSPTHLIKTRGQQATLRCSPISGHTSVYWYQQALGLGLQFLLWYDEGEERNRGNFPPRFSGRQFPNYSSELNVNALELEDSALYLCASSPRTWTEAFFGQGTRLTVV.

A word on this clone: Different DNA sequences within this sample yield the same CDR3. The DNA of the CDR3 is TGTGCCAGCAGCGTACAGGGGAATAATTCACCCCTCCACTTT. Protein: CASSVQGNNSPLHF. The chain is built from TRBV9 and TRBJ1-6; D might be TRBD1 (6 bases). The CDR3 extends over 14 amino acids. V shed 1 base and J shed 5 bases, with 7 bases lying between them. The germline gives CDR1 SGDLS, CDR2 YYNGEE. Full variable domain (remainder filled in from reference TRBV9 and TRBJ1-6): DSGVTQTPKHLITATGQRVTLRCSPRSGDLSVYWYQQSLDQGLQFLIQYYNGEERAKGNILERFSAQQFPDLHSELNLSSLELGDSALYFCASSVQGNNSPLHFGNGTRLTVT.